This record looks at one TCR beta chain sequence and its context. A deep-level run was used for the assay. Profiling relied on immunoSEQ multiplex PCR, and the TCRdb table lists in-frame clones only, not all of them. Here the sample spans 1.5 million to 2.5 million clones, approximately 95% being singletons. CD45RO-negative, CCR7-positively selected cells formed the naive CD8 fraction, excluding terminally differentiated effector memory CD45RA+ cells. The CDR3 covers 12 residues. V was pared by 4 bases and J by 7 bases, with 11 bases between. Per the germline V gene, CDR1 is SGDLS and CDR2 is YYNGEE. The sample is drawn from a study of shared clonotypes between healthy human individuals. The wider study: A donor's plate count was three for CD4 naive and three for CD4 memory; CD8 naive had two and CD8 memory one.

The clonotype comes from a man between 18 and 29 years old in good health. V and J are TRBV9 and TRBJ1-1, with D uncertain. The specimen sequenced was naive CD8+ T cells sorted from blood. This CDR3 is CASSPGSNEAFF. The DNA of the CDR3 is TGTGCCAGCAGCCCGGGGTCGAATGAAGCTTTCTTT.